This T cell receptor (beta chain) was sequenced for a study of T cells after yellow fever vaccination. The table lists this clonotype with a few counts. This CDR3 has 16 residues. The germline V and J ends were trimmed by 4 bases and 4 bases, with 19 bases remaining between them. CDR1 is MNHEY and CDR2 is SVGAGI in the germline V gene. TCRdb processed the 5' RACE reads anew with MiXCR; each CDR3 protein has one entry. The repertoire holds 300,000 to 350,000 distinct CDR3 sequences, with approximately 4.5% as singletons. This clonotype was obtained from a man aged 18 to 35 who received the YFV17D yellow fever vaccine. The sample consisted of PBMCs, taken 15 days after the yellow fever booster vaccination. The chain joins TRBV6-5 to TRBJ2-5; D possibly matches TRBD1 or TRBD2 (5 bases each). The CDR3 nucleotides read TGTGCCAGCAGTTCACGGCCGACGGGGCAACCAGAGACCCAGTACTTC. Encoded protein: CASSSRPTGQPETQYF.